This T cell receptor (beta chain) was profiled in a study of T cells of healthy individuals. TCRdb analysed the 5' RACE reads with MiXCR anew, one entry per CDR3 protein. The sample records tens of thousands of distinct CDR3 sequences, around 15% being singletons. This CDR3 is 13 amino acids long. V was shortened by 3 bases and J by 10 bases, with 15 bases between the two germline ends. This TCR derives from a human donor in good health. The chain links TRBV12-3 or TRBV12-4 to TRBJ1-1; D not certain. The DNA of the CDR3 is TGTGCCAGCAGTTTGGACGGGTTTGGTCGAGCTTTCTTT. This codes for CASSLDGFGRAFF.